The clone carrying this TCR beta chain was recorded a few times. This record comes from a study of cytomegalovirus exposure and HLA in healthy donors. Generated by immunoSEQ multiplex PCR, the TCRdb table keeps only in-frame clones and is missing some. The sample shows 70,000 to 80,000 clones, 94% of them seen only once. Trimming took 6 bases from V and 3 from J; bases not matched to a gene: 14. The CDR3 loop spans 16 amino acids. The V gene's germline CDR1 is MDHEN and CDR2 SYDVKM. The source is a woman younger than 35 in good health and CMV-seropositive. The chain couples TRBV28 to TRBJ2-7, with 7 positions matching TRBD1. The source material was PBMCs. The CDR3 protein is CASSRTMTGLHYEQYF. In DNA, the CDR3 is TGTGCCAGCAGCCGGACCATGACAGGGCTCCACTACGAGCAGTACTTC.